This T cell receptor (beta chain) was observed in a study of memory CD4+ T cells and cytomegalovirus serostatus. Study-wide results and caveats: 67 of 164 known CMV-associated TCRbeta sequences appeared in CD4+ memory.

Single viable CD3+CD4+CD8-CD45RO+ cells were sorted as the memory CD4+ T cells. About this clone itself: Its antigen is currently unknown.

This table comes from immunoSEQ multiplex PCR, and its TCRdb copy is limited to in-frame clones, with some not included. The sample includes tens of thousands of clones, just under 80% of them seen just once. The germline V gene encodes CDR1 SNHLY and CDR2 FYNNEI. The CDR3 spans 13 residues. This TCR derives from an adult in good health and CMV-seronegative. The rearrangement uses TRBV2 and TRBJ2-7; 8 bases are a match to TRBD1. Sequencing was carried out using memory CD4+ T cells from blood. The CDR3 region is CAISKDRAGEQYF. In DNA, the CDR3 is TGTGCGATATCCAAGGACAGGGCAGGAGAGCAGTACTTC.